A single sample gave rise to the 8 T cell receptor beta chains below, sequenced in a study of T cell changes during pregnancy in multiple sclerosis. Clones were sequenced by immunoSEQ multiplex PCR, and TCRdb holds only the in-frame ones, with some missing. Of about 100,000 clones listed, about 94% are singletons. The sequences come from peripheral blood, collected before pregnancy. Every receptor here comes from a female donor with multiple sclerosis, enrolled in a pregnancy study.

This chain uses TRBV9 with TRBJ1-2; D not resolved. The V and J ends lost 4 bases and 3 bases respectively, with 13 bases between them. The CDR3 has 14 residues. The germline CDR1 and CDR2 sequences are SGDLS and YYNGEE. The DNA for the CDR3 is TGTGCCAGCAGCACCAACGGACTTTACTATGGCTACACCTTC. Protein: CASSTNGLYYGYTF.

The DNA for the CDR3 is TGTGCCAGCAGCCCCCGGCCTAGCGGGAGTTACGAGCAGTACTTC. Amino acids: CASSPRPSGSYEQYF. The chain links TRBV9 to TRBJ2-7; 10 positions agree with TRBD2. The CDR3 length is 15 residues. The J segment lost 4 bases and the V segment lost 4 bases, leaving 8 bases of the junction unmatched. Looked up from germline, CDR1 is SGDLS and CDR2 is YYNGEE.

The V gene is TRBV6-5, the J gene TRBJ2-7; D might be TRBD1 (5 bases). Per germline, CDR1 MNHEY and CDR2 SVGAGI. The CDR3 length is 13 residues. Trimming pared 2 bases from V and 3 bases from J, leaving 8 bases between. The CDR3: CASSYATGYEQYF. CDR3 DNA sequence: TGTGCCAGCAGTTACGCTACAGGCTACGAGCAGTACTTC.

The chain employs TRBV2 and TRBJ2-1; 15 bases are a match to TRBD2. The length of the CDR3 is 15 residues. V lost 6 bases to trimming and J lost 8 bases; unmatched junction nucleotides: 5. The germline gives CDR1 SNHLY, CDR2 FYNNEI. CDR3 DNA: TGTGCCAGCAGCCTGGGACTAGCGGGAGGCGATGAGCAGTTCTTC. Translating gives CASSLGLAGGDEQFF.

This clone showed up just once. The V and J genes are TRBV6-7 and TRBJ2-7; possibly TRBD2 for D (5 bases). TRBV6-7 is flagged as an ORF with uncertain function. This CDR3 region has 19 residues. The V and J ends lost 4 bases and 2 bases respectively, with 27 bases between them. The CDR3 DNA sequence: TGTGCCAGCAGTTTCCCCCTTCTTAGAGGGCCGACTTGCACCTACGAGCAGTACTTC. This codes for CASSFPLLRGPTCTYEQYF.

The J gene is TRBJ2-7, the V gene TRBV5-1; TRBD2 matches at 9 bases. This CDR3 contains 17 residues. The V segment lost 4 bases and the J segment 2 bases; nucleotides outside the gene matches: 13. CDR1 is SGHRS and CDR2 is YFSETQ in the germline V gene. CDR3 sequence (DNA): TGCGCCAGCAGCCCGGGCAATAGCGGGAGCTCTGCCTACGAGCAGTACTTC. Amino acids: CASSPGNSGSSAYEQYF.

V is TRBV11-2 and J is TRBJ2-3; weak D call: TRBD1 (6 bases). From germline, CDR1 is SGHAT and CDR2 FQNNGV. Trimming removed 0 bases at V and 4 bases at J, with 8 bases between. The CDR3 is 14 amino acids. In DNA, the CDR3 is TGTGCCAGCAGCTTAGAACAGGGCCCAGATACGCAGTATTTT. It is translated as CASSLEQGPDTQYF.

This clone was seen a handful of times. The chain recombines TRBV7-9 with TRBJ1-1, with D unresolved. The ends were cut back, 3 bases at V and 4 bases at J, with 12 bases in the middle. This CDR3 spans 14 amino acids. CDR1 SEHNR and CDR2 FQNEAQ come from the germline V gene (reference sequence). CDR3 DNA sequence: TGTGCCAGCAGCTTCTACCTAGTGGGCACTGAAGCTTTCTTT. Its translation: CASSFYLVGTEAFF.